This TCR beta chain was sequenced in a study of T cell changes during pregnancy in multiple sclerosis. The CDR3 runs 14 residues. Trimming left V 0 bases short and J 9 bases short, with 15 bases between. In germline, CDR1 is GTSNPN, CDR2 SVGIG (reference sequence). The method was immunoSEQ multiplex PCR; TCRdb's version includes in-frame clones alone and lacks a portion of them. The repertoire holds about 61,000 clones, with about 90% as singletons. The source of this sequence is a female donor in good health, enrolled as a control in a pregnancy study. The material sequenced was peripheral blood, taken in the first trimester of pregnancy. This rearrangement joins TRBV30 to TRBJ1-5, with a weak D call TRBD1 (6 bases). CDR3 protein: CAWSVLAGVWPQHF. CDR3 sequence (DNA): TGTGCCTGGAGTGTACTTGCAGGGGTCTGGCCCCAGCATTTT.